This T cell receptor (beta chain) was found in a study of T cell changes during pregnancy in multiple sclerosis. Germline V gene lookup returns CDR1 SNHLY and CDR2 FYNNEI. The V and J ends lost 5 bases and 2 bases, in that order; junction bases with no gene match: 13. The CDR3 spans 19 residues. Measured with immunoSEQ multiplex PCR; TCRdb has only the in-frame clones, and not every one. The table shows tens of thousands of clones, with over 75% occurring only once. This material consisted of CD8+ T cells from peripheral blood mononuclear cells, taken before pregnancy. This sequence was found in a female donor with multiple sclerosis, enrolled in a pregnancy study. The V gene is TRBV2, the J gene TRBJ2-3, with 13 bases aligning to TRBD2. The CDR3 region has the DNA TGTGCCAGCAGTTTCCCCGGGACTAGCGGGGAGACAGACACAGATACGCAGTATTTT. The encoded protein is CASSFPGTSGETDTDTQYF. Full variable domain (outside the CDR3, taken from reference TRBV2 and TRBJ2-3): EPEVTQTPSHQVTQMGQEVILRCVPISNHLYFYWYRQILGQKVEFLVSFYNNEISEKSEIFDDQFSVERPDGSNFTLKIRSTKLEDSAMYFCASSFPGTSGETDTDTQYFGPGTRLTVL.